A selection of T cell receptor beta chains follows, all from one sample in a study of shared T cell receptors in the human thymus. Produced via immunoSEQ multiplex PCR; TCRdb's table is partial and in-frame only. The sample includes more than 550,000 clones, roughly 85% of them seen just once. This same sample was also part of a study on human thymus T cells.

What was sequenced was thymocytes. The receptors were sampled from a girl less than two years old with a congenital heart defect. The CDR3 runs from the conserved cysteine through the conserved F or W. D genes are given only for firm matches. A row's size may be missing; if present it is once, few, many or a size class.

abundance | j_gene | v_gene | d_gene | CDR3aa
. | TRBJ2-7 | TRBV5-1 | TRBD1 | CASSLRIHGTGVSEQYF
. | TRBJ1-2 | TRBV2 | TRBD1 | CASSRTGYGYTF
few | TRBJ1-1 | TRBV5-1 | TRBD1 | CASSHKQGGGTEAFF
. | TRBJ2-7 | TRBV6-1 | TRBD2 | CASSATSGVSSYEQYF
. | TRBJ2-7 | TRBV5-6 | . | CASRGDREVYEQYF
. | TRBJ2-6 | TRBV7-8 | . | CASSLDRPSGANVLTF
once | TRBJ1-1 | TRBV7-8 | TRBD1 | CASSRDRGVNTEAFF
. | TRBJ1-1 | TRBV5-6 | . | CASSLKLSGGAEAFF
. | TRBJ1-1 | TRBV7-2 | TRBD1 | CASSSETGSLTEAFF
few | TRBJ1-5 | TRBV6-6 | . | CASSSRGREEPQHF
. | TRBJ1-2 | TRBV28 | TRBD1 | CASSLESGQGADGYTF
. | TRBJ1-5 | TRBV6-1 | TRBD1 | CAVPSDRADQPQHF
. | TRBJ2-3 | TRBV4-3 | TRBD2 | CASSRTVMAGERGTQYF
. | TRBJ2-2 | TRBV5-1 | TRBD1 | CASSFDRQGAGELFF
. | TRBJ2-7 | TRBV5-1 | . | CASQRNPDRRSWDEQYF
once | TRBJ2-5 | TRBV2 | . | CASSDPIEGSPEPPYQETQYF
. | TRBJ1-1 | TRBV6-5 | . | CASRNHRANTEAFF
. | TRBJ1-2 | TRBV11-2 | TRBD1 | CASSLRTGGTNGYTF
. | TRBJ1-2 | TRBV10-3 | TRBD1 | CAITPGTAFYGYTF
few | TRBJ1-1 | TRBV6-5 | . | CASSDIGGGTEAFF
. | TRBJ1-1 | TRBV29-1 | . | CSVDTDLNTEAFF
. | TRBJ2-1 | TRBV25-1 | TRBD1 | CASSDNRGYSYNEQFF
. | TRBJ2-5 | TRBV13 | . | CASSLGQGAQETQYF
. | TRBJ1-4 | TRBV27 | TRBD1 | CASSKTGSGKLFF
. | TRBJ2-7 | TRBV6-1 | TRBD2 | CASSLTSGGGYEQYF
. | TRBJ2-7 | TRBV19 | . | CASTYDRFSYEQYF
once | TRBJ1-4 | TRBV5-5 | TRBD1 | CASSGDSGKATNEKLFF
. | TRBJ1-1 | TRBV5-1 | TRBD1 | CASSLPGTGLGMDTEAFF
. | TRBJ2-4 | TRBV5-4 | TRBD2 | CASSLVPAGSSKNIQYF
. | TRBJ1-2 | TRBV27 | TRBD1 | CASSPTRQGNYGYTF
. | TRBJ2-3 | TRBV9 | . | CASSGIAASTDTQYF
. | TRBJ1-4 | TRBV18 | . | CASSPKGPFLQALFF
once | TRBJ2-7 | TRBV5-1 | . | CASSYRETYEQYF
once | TRBJ1-2 | TRBV7-9 | . | CASSLTAEAPWGYTF